This TCR beta chain was observed in a study of PD-1 blockade in mismatch repair-deficient tumors. The CDR3 has 13 residues. The germline CDR1 and CDR2 sequences are SGHNT and YENEEA. Trimming left V 2 bases short and J 3 bases short, with 8 bases between. Study-wide points: Tumor-resident clones, often absent from pretreatment blood, expanded after pembrolizumab and then contracted.

As regards this clone: Its antigen is not identified.

TCR sequencing covered a few patients who responded to pembrolizumab. TCRdb keeps only in-frame clones here, not all; method: immunoSEQ multiplex PCR. The sample has approximately 16,000 clones, about four fifths seen once; the top ten hold around 17%. The chain carries TRBV11-3 and TRBJ2-7, with D possibly TRBD1 on 6 matching bases. The starting material was PBMCs, obtained before pembrolizumab treatment. This receptor was obtained from an adult with mismatch repair-deficient cancer. DNA for the CDR3: TGTGCCAGCAGCTTACAGGGGTTCTACGAGCAGTACTTC. Translating it yields CASSLQGFYEQYF.